The 17 T cell receptor beta chains listed next were all sequenced from one sample in a study of blood T cell repertoires in COVID-19. Sequencing was performed with immunoSEQ multiplex PCR; in TCRdb, only in-frame clones are kept and a portion is missing. The repertoire holds a few hundred thousand clones, about 91% seen once, with 6.9% in the top ten. Sequencing was carried out using peripheral blood. These receptors were obtained from a woman in her thirties who had recovered from COVID-19.

This clone has more than one count but fewer than ten. The chain employs TRBV10-3 and TRBJ1-3; 7 bases map to TRBD1. V shed 10 bases and J 1 base; nucleotides not matched to a gene: 10. The CDR3 is made up of 15 amino acids. Germline lookup yields CDR1 ENHRY and CDR2 SYGVKD. CDR3 sequence (DNA): TGTGCCACCCAAGACAGGGCAAGATCTGGAAACACCATATATTTT. This gives the protein CATQDRARSGNTIYF.

The genes are TRBV7-9 and TRBJ2-5; maybe TRBD1 (5 bases). There are 15 residues in the CDR3. The germline V gene has CDR1 SEHNR and CDR2 FQNEAQ (reference sequence). With 7 bases removed from V and 5 bases from J, the gap between germline ends came to 20 bases. The CDR3 spells CASTQGRAVYETQYF. The CDR3 nucleotides read TGTGCCAGCACCCAGGGCAGGGCGGTGTATGAGACCCAGTACTTC. Drawing the rest from reference TRBV7-9 and TRBJ2-5, the complete variable domain is DTGVSQNPRHKITKRGQNVTFRCDPISEHNRLYWYRQTLGQGPEFLTYFQNEAQLEKSRLLSDRFSAERPKGSFSTLEIQRTEQGDSAMYLCASTQGRAVYETQYFGPGTRLLVL.

The rearrangement uses TRBV6-6 and TRBJ2-7, with 8 positions matching TRBD1. CDR1 and CDR2 from the germline V gene are MNHNY and SVGAGI (reference sequence). Unmatched junction bases numbered 11, after V lost 6 bases and J lost 1 base. The CDR3 is made up of 16 amino acids. CDR3 nucleotide sequence: TGTGCCAGCAGCCCTAAACCGACAGGGGATTCCTACGAGCAGTACTTC. It encodes CASSPKPTGDSYEQYF.

The V and J genes are TRBV7-3 and TRBJ2-5, with 10 bases aligning to TRBD2. The junction had 7 bases not matched to a gene; V was cut back by 1 base and J by 5 bases. Germline values: CDR1 SGHTA, CDR2 FQGTGA. This CDR3 is 16 amino acids long. The CDR3 spells CASSLNPAGGRETQYF. CDR3 sequence (DNA): TGTGCCAGCAGCTTAAATCCAGCGGGGGGGCGGGAGACCCAGTACTTC.

J is TRBJ2-5 and V is TRBV3-1 (or the pseudogene TRBV3-2); no firm D call. Trimming took off 1 base at V and 4 bases at J, with 4 bases between the two ends. The CDR3 sequence is 12 residues long. Germline loops: CDR1 LGHDT, CDR2 YNNKEL (reference sequence). CDR3 bases: TGTGCCAGCAGCCAAGGCGCAGAGACCCAGTACTTC. Translation: CASSQGAETQYF.

The chain employs TRBV5-6 and TRBJ1-2; D is ambiguous. The CDR3 consists of 14 residues. Germline V gives CDR1 SGHDT, CDR2 YYEEEE. The germline V and J ends were trimmed by 2 bases and 4 bases, with 12 bases remaining between them. Here the CDR3 DNA reads TGTGCCAGCAGCTTAAAGGGAGCCGGCTATGGCTACACCTTC. Protein: CASSLKGAGYGYTF.

The V and J genes are TRBV18 and TRBJ2-7; TRBD1 might be the D (5 bases). Looked up from germline, CDR1 is KGHSH and CDR2 is LQKENI. The CDR3 extends over 13 amino acids. Trimming pared 3 bases from V and 6 bases from J, leaving 12 bases between. The CDR3 coding sequence is TGTGCCAGCTCACCGAGCCAGGGATTCGAGCAGTACTTC. Translated: CASSPSQGFEQYF.

In regard to this clone: Other DNA sequences within the sample encode an identical CDR3. The rearrangement uses TRBV7-3 and TRBJ2-2, with 10 bases lining up with TRBD2. The V segment lost 7 bases and the J segment 5 bases; nucleotides outside the gene matches: 7. CDR1 and CDR2 from the germline V gene are SGHTA and FQGTGA. This CDR3 spans 15 amino acids. The CDR3 region is CASTTSGGGTGELFF. The CDR3 DNA follows: TGTGCCAGCACCACAAGCGGGGGGGGGACCGGGGAGCTGTTTTTT.

This rearrangement joins TRBV7-2 to TRBJ2-7; 8 bases are shared with TRBD1. The germline V gene has CDR1 SGHTA and CDR2 FQGNSA. The length of the CDR3 is 14 residues. The junction had 6 bases not matched to a gene; V was cut back by 5 bases and J by 3 bases. The CDR3 loop is CASSPGTGGYEQYF. CDR3 coding DNA: TGTGCCAGCAGCCCCGGGACAGGCGGCTACGAGCAGTACTTC.

The chain employs TRBV12-3 or TRBV12-4 and TRBJ2-1, with D possibly being TRBD1 (5 bases). V was clipped by 3 bases and J by 9 bases, with 9 bases between them. The CDR3 has 12 amino acids. The CDR3 is CASSFLDIEQFF. The CDR3 DNA sequence: TGTGCCAGCAGTTTTTTGGACATTGAGCAGTTCTTC.

This chain connects TRBV7-9 to TRBJ1-4; 10 bases are a match to TRBD1. This CDR3 comprises 14 residues. Germline V CDR1 and CDR2: SEHNR, FQNEAQ (reference sequence). The V and J ends lost 5 bases and 8 bases, in that order; junction bases with no gene match: 5. CDR3 residues: CASSTTGGREKLFF. DNA of the CDR3: TGTGCCAGCAGCACGACAGGGGGCAGGGAAAAACTGTTTTTT. The variable domain in full, with the rest retrieved from reference TRBV7-9 and TRBJ1-4, is DTGVSQNPRHKITKRGQNVTFRCDPISEHNRLYWYRQTLGQGPEFLTYFQNEAQLEKSRLLSDRFSAERPKGSFSTLEIQRTEQGDSAMYLCASSTTGGREKLFFGSGTQLSVL.

V is TRBV21-1 and J is TRBJ1-1; TRBD1, the D gene given by the table, was not confirmed from the DNA. TRBV21-1 is reported as a pseudogene. This CDR3 contains 19 residues. CDR3 loop: CASSAGGPGQGLENTEAFF. Written as DNA, the CDR3 is TGTGCCAGCAGCGCCGGAGGACCGGGACAGGGGCTCGAAAACACTGAAGCTTTCTTT.

This chain connects TRBV28 to TRBJ2-5; 10 bases are a match to TRBD2. The CDR3 covers 13 residues. V shed 6 bases, J shed 5 bases, and the junction held 3 bases outside the gene matches. Germline CDR1 reads MDHEN; CDR2 reads SYDVKM. CDR3 residues: CASRGLARETQYF. CDR3 DNA sequence: TGTGCCAGCAGGGGACTAGCGCGGGAGACCCAGTACTTC.

This clone appeared a single time. The chain carries TRBV2 and TRBJ2-3; D is undetermined. Germline V lookup: CDR1 SNHLY, CDR2 FYNNEI. This CDR3 contains 10 residues. V was cut by 6 bases and J by 7 bases, with 5 bases left in between. CDR3 sequence (DNA): TGTGCCAGCAGCTCCTATACGCAGTATTTT. This codes for CASSSYTQYF.

V usage is TRBV6-6 and J usage is TRBJ2-5; weak D call: TRBD1 (5 bases). The germline CDR1 and CDR2 sequences are MNHNY and SVGAGI (reference sequence). Trimming pared 6 bases from V and 3 bases from J, leaving 14 bases between. This CDR3 has 14 amino acids. This CDR3 is CASSLLGAEETQYF. The DNA of the CDR3 is TGTGCCAGCAGCCTGCTTGGGGCGGAAGAGACCCAGTACTTC.

The chain has TRBV27 and TRBJ2-5, with 7 nucleotides matching TRBD1. The germline V gene encodes CDR1 MNHEY and CDR2 SMNVEV (reference sequence). V lost 7 bases and J lost 5; bases outside the gene matches: 7. This CDR3 has 13 residues. CDR3 region: CASKEGARETQYF. The DNA for the CDR3 is TGTGCCAGCAAAGAGGGGGCCAGGGAGACCCAGTACTTC.

Details on this clone: The junction and the germline gene differ at one end; a read error may be behind it. This chain joins TRBV15 and TRBJ2-4, with D perhaps matching TRBD1 (6 bases). The length of the CDR3 is 16 residues. Per the germline V gene, CDR1 is LNHNV and CDR2 is YYDKDF (reference sequence). The CDR3 region has the DNA TGTGCCACCAGCAACGTTTATGCGGCAGGGGCGCACAATCTTCACTTC. Translating gives CATSNVYAAGAHNLHF.